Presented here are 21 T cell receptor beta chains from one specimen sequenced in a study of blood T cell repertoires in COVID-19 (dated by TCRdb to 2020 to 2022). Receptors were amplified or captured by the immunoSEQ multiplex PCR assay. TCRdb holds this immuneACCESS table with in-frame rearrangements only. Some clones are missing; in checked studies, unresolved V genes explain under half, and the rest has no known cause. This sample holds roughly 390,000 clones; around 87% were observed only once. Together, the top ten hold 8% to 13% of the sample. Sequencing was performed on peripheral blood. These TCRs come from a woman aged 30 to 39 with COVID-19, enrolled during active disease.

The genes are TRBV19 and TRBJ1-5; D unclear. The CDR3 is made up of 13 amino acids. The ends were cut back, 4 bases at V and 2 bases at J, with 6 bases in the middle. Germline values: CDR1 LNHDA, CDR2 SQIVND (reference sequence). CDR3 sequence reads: CASSSSGNQPQHF. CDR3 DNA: TGTGCCAGTAGTAGTTCCGGCAATCAGCCCCAGCATTTT.

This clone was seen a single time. The CDR3 DNA follows: TGTGCCACCAGACAGACAGGGGAGGACATTCAGTACTTC. As protein: CATRQTGEDIQYF. V and J are TRBV24-1 and TRBJ2-4; 8 nucleotides align to TRBD1. The CDR3 totals 13 residues. With V trimmed by 7 bases and J by 8 bases, 6 bases remained unmatched. In germline, CDR1 is KGHDR, CDR2 SFDVKD.

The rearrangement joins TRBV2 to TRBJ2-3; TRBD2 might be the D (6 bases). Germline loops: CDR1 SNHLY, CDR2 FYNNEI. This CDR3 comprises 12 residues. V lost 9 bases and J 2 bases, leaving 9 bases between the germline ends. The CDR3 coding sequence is TGTGCCAGGGGACTTTTCACAGATACGCAGTATTTT. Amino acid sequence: CARGLFTDTQYF.

CDR3 amino acids: CASSPDGYEQYF. The CDR3 coding sequence is TGTGCCAGCAGCCCCGACGGGTACGAGCAGTACTTC. V and J are TRBV7-9 and TRBJ2-7, with D hard to call. Germline values: CDR1 SEHNR, CDR2 FQNEAQ (reference sequence). The V end was cut by 5 bases, the J end by 4 bases, with 9 bases between. This CDR3 has 12 residues.

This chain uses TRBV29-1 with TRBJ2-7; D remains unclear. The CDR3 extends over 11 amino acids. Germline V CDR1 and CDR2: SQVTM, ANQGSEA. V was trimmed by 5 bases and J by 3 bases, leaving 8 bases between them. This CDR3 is CSVRYSYEQYF. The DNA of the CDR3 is TGCAGCGTTCGCTACAGCTACGAGCAGTACTTC.

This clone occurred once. The CDR3 protein is CASGDTSYEQYF. The CDR3 DNA reads TGTGCCAGCGGGGACACCTCCTACGAGCAGTACTTC. This chain connects TRBV2 to TRBJ2-7; possible D gene TRBD1, 6 bases. From germline, CDR1 is SNHLY and CDR2 FYNNEI. CDR3 length equals 12 residues. V lost 8 bases to trimming and J lost 0 bases, with 8 bases between them.

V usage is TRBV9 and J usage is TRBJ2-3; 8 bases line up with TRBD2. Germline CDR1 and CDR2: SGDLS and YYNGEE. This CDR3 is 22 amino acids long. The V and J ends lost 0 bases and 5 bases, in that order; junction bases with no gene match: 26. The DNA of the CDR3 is TGTGCCAGCAGCGTAGGAGTAGGACTCAACCTTAACCAGGCGGGAGGCCGAGATACGCAGTATTTT. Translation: CASSVGVGLNLNQAGGRDTQYF.

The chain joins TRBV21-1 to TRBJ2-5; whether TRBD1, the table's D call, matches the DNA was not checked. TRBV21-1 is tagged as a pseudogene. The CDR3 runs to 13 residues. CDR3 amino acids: CASSRGGEETQYF. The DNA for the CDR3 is TGTGCCAGCAGCCGAGGGGGCGAGGAGACCCAGTACTTC.

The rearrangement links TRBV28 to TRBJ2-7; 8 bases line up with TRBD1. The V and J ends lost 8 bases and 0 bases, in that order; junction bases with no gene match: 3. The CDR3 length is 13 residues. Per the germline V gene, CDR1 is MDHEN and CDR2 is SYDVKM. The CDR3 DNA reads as TGTGCCAGCGAACAGGGGGACTCCTACGAGCAGTACTTC. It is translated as CASEQGDSYEQYF.

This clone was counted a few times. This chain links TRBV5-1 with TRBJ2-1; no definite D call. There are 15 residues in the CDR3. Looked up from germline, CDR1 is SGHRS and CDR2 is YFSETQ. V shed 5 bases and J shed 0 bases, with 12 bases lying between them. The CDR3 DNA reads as TGCGCCAGCAGGTCGACTGCGAGCTCCTACAATGAGCAGTTCTTC. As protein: CASRSTASSYNEQFF.

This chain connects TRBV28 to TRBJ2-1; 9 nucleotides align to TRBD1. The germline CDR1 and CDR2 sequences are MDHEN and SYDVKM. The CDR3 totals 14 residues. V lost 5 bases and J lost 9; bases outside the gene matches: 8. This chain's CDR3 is CASSPIRQGGEQFF. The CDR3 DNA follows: TGTGCCAGCAGTCCCATTCGACAGGGGGGTGAGCAGTTCTTC. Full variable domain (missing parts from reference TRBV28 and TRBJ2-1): DVKVTQSSRYLVKRTGEKVFLECVQDMDHENMFWYRQDPGLGLRLIYFSYDVKMKEKGDIPEGYSVSREKKERFSLILESASTNQTSMYLCASSPIRQGGEQFFGPGTRLTVL.

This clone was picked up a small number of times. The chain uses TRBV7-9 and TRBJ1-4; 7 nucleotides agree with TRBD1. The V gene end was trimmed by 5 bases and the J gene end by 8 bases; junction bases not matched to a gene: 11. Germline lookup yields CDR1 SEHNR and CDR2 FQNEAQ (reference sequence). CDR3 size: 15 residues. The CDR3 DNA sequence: TGTGCCAGCAGCGGAGACAGGGTCCGAAGGGAAAAACTGTTTTTT. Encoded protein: CASSGDRVRREKLFF. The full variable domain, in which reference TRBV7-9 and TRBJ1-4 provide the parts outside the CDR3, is DTGVSQNPRHKITKRGQNVTFRCDPISEHNRLYWYRQTLGQGPEFLTYFQNEAQLEKSRLLSDRFSAERPKGSFSTLEIQRTEQGDSAMYLCASSGDRVRREKLFFGSGTQLSVL.

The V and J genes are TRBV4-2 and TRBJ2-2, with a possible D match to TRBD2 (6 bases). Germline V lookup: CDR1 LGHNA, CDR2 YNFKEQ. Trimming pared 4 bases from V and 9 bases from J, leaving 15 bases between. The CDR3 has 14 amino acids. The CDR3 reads CASSPGPSARELFF. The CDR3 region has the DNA TGTGCCAGCAGCCCGGGGCCTAGCGCGCGGGAGCTGTTTTTT.

The CDR3 DNA sequence: TGTGCCAGCAGCTTGAGACAGCCCCAGCGGAACACTGAAGCTTTCTTT. Translating it yields CASSLRQPQRNTEAFF. The J gene is TRBJ1-1, the V gene TRBV11-1; possible D gene TRBD1, 5 bases. Germline CDR1 reads SGHAT; CDR2 reads FQDESV (reference sequence). The CDR3 runs 16 residues. With 3 bases removed from V and 1 base from J, the gap between germline ends came to 15 bases.

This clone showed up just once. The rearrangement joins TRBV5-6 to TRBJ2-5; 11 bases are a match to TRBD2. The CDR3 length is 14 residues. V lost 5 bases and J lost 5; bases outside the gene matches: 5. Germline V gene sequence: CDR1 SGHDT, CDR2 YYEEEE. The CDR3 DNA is TGTGCCAGCAGTACAAGGACTAGCGGGGAGACCCAGTACTTC. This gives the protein CASSTRTSGETQYF. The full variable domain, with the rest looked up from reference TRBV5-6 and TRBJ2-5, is DAGVTQSPTHLIKTRGQQVTLRCSPKSGHDTVSWYQQALGQGPQFIFQYYEEEERQRGNFPDRFSGHQFPNYSSELNVNALLLGDSALYLCASSTRTSGETQYFGPGTRLLVL.

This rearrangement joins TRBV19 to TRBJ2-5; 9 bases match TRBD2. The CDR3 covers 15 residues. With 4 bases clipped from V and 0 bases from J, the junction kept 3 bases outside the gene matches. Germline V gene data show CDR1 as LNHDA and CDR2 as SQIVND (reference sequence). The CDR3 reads CASSKASGNQETQYF. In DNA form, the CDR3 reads TGTGCCAGTAGTAAGGCTAGCGGGAACCAAGAGACCCAGTACTTC. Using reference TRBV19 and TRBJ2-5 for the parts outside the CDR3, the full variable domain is DGGITQSPKYLFRKEGQNVTLSCEQNLNHDAMYWYRQDPGQGLRLIYYSQIVNDFQKGDIAEGYSVSREKKESFPLTVTSAQKNPTAFYLCASSKASGNQETQYFGPGTRLLVL.

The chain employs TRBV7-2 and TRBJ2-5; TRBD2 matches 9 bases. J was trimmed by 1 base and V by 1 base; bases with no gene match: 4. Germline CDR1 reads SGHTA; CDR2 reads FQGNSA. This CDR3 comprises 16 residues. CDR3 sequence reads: CASSLVAGEFQETQYF. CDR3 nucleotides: TGTGCCAGCAGCTTAGTAGCGGGAGAATTCCAAGAGACCCAGTACTTC.

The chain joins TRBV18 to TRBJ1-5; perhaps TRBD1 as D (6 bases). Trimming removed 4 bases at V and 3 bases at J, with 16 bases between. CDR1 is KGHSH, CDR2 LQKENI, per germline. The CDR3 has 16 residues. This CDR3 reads CASSLNSGTINQPQHF. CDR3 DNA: TGTGCCAGCTCACTTAATTCCGGGACAATCAATCAGCCCCAGCATTTT.

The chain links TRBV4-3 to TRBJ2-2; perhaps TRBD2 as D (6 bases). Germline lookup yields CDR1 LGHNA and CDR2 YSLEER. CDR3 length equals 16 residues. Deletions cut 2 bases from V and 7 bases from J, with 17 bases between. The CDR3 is CASSQSFRERNGELFF. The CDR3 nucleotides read TGCGCCAGCAGCCAAAGTTTCCGGGAGCGAAACGGGGAGCTGTTTTTT.

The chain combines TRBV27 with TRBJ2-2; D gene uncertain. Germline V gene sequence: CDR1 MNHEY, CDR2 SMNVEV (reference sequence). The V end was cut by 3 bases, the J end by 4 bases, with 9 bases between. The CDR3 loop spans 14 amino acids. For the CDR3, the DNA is TGTGCCAGCAGTTTTGGGCACATCACCGGGGAGCTGTTTTTT. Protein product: CASSFGHITGELFF.

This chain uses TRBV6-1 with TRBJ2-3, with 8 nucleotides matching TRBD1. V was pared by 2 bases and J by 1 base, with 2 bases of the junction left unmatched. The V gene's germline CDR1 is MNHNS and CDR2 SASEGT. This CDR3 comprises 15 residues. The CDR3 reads CASSENRGGTDTQYF. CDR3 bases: TGTGCCAGCAGTGAAAACAGGGGGGGCACAGATACGCAGTATTTT.